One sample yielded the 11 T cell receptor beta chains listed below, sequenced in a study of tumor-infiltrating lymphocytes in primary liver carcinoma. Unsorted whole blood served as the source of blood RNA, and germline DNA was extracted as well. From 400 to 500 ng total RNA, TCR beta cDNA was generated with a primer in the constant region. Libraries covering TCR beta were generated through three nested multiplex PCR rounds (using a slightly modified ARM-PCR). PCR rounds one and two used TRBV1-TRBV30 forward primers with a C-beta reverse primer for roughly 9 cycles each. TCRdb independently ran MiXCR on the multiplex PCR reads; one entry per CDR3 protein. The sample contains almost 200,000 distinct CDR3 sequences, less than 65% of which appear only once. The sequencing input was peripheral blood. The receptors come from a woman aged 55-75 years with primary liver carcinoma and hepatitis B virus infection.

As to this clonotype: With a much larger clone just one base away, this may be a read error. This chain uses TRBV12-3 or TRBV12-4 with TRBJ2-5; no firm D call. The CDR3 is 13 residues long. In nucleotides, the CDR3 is TGTGTCAGCAGCCGTAGACGGGTAGAGACCCAGTACTTC. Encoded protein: CVSSRRRVETQYF.

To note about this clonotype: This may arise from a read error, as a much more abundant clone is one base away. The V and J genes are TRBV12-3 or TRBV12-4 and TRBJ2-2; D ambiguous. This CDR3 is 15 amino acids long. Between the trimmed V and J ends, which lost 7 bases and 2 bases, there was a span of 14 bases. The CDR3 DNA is TGTGCCAGCACCTCCCAGCCTATTAACACCGGGGAGCTGTTTTTT. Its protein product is CASTSQPINTGELFF.

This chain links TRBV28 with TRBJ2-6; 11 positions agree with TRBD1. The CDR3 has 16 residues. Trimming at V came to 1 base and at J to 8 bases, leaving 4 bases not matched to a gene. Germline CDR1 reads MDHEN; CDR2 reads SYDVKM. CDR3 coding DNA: TGTGCCAGCAGTTTATCGGACAGGGGGCGTTCCAACGTCCTGACTTTC. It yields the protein CASSLSDRGRSNVLTF.

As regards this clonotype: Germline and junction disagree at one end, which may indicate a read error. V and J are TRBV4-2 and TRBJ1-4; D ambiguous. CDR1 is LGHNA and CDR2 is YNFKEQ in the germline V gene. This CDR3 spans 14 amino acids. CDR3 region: CANSQGSSIEKLFF. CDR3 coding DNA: TGTGCCAACAGCCAAGGGAGTAGTATTGAAAAGCTGTTTTTT.

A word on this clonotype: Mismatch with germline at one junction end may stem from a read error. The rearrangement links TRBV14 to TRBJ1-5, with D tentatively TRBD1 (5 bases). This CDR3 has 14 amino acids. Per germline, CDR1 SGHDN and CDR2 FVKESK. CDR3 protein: CASSQSGTGQPKHF. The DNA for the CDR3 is TGTGCCAGCAGCCAGTCGGGGACGGGTCAGCCCAAGCATTTT.

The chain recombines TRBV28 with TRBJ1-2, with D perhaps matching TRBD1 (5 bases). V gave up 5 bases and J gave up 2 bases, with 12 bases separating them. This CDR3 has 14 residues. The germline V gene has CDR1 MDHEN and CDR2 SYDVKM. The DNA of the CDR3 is TGTGCCAGCAGTCCCCAGGACAAAAACTATGGCTACACCTTC. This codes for CASSPQDKNYGYTF.

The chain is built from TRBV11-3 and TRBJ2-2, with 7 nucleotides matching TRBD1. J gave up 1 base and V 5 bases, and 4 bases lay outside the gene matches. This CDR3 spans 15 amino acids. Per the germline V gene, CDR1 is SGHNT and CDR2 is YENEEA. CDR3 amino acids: CASSTRTGNTGELFF. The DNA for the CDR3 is TGTGCCAGCAGCACCCGGACAGGGAACACCGGGGAGCTGTTTTTT.

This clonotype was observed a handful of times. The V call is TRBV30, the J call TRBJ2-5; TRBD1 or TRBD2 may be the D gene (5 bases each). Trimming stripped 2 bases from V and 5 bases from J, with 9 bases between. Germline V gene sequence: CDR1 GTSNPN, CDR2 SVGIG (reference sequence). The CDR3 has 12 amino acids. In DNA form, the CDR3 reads TGTGCCTGGAGTCGGGGCTCGGAGACCCAGTACTTC. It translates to CAWSRGSETQYF.

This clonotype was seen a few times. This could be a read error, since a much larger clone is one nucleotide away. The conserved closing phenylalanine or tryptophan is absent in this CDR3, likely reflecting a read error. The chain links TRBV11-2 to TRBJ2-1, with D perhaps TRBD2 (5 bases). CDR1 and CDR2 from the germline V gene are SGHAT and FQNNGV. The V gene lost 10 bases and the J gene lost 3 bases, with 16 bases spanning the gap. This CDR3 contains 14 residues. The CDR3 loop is CATHVGSIYNEQFL. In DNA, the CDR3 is TGTGCCACCCATGTGGGGAGCATCTACAATGAGCAGTTCCTC.

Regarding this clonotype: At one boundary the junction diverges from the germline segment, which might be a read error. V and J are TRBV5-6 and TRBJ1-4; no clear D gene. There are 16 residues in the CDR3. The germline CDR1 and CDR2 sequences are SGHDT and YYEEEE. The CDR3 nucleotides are TGTGCCGGCAGCTTCGGCCCCGGGGCAACTAATGAAAAACTGTTTTTT. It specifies CAGSFGPGATNEKLFF. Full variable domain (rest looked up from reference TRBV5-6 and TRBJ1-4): DAGVTQSPTHLIKTRGQQVTLRCSPKSGHDTVSWYQQALGQGPQFIFQYYEEEERQRGNFPDRFSGHQFPNYSSELNVNALLLGDSALYLCAGSFGPGATNEKLFFGSGTQLSVL.

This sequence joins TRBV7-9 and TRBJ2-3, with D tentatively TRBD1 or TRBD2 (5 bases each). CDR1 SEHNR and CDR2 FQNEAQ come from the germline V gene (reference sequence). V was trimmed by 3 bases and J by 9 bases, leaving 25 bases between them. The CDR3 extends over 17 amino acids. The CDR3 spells CASSLTISGQGRETQYF. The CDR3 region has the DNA TGTGCCAGCAGCTTGACTATTTCGGGGCAGGGAAGGGAAACGCAGTATTTT.